The T cell receptor beta chain described here comes from a study of regulatory T cells in long-lasting Graves disease. Study-level results: Newly diagnosed patients had higher TCR diversity than persistent Graves' patients did. Gene preferences differed: TRBV28, TRBJ1-2, TRBJ2-5 in persistent cases. With a small sample size, accuracy may have been reduced.

Arm-PCR of CDR3 regions with iRepertoire HTBI primers generated TCR beta libraries. TCRdb ran MiXCR on the multiplex PCR reads and lists one entry per CDR3 protein. The profile shows more than 350,000 distinct CDR3 sequences, under 15% of them singletons. This sample's time point: newly diagnosed GD, antithyroid drugs for less than 3 months. From RNA extracted from PBMCs, the TCR library was made. There are many counts of this clonotype. Its antigen remains unidentified. Germline loops: CDR1 SGHKS, CDR2 YYEKEE (reference sequence). This CDR3 contains 14 residues. V lost 0 bases and J lost 2, with 8 bases in between. These sequences were also reported in another study, on T cells in Graves' hyperthyroidism and ophthalmopathy.

The material was peripheral blood mononuclear cells (PBMCs), obtained at new diagnosis, from a patient treated with antithyroid drugs. The chain employs TRBV5-5 and TRBJ1-2; D may be TRBD1 (5 bases). The clonotype originates from a woman between 25 and 40 years old with Graves disease. CDR3 coding DNA: TGTGCCAGCAGCTTGGTAGGGGAAAACTATGGCTACACCTTC. Translated, it gives CASSLVGENYGYTF. Full variable domain (outside the CDR3, taken from reference TRBV5-5 and TRBJ1-2): DAGVTQSPTHLIKTRGQQVTLRCSPISGHKSVSWYQQVLGQGPQFIFQYYEKEERGRGNFPDRFSARQFPNYSSELNVNALLLGDSALYLCASSLVGENYGYTFGSGTRLTVV.